These 10 T cell receptor beta chains were all obtained from the same sample, sequenced in a study of T cells in Graves' hyperthyroidism and ophthalmopathy. Amplification targeted TCR beta CDR3 regions from RNA transcripts. The HTBI primer set drove a first-round RT-PCR of the TCR CDR3. TCRdb reprocessed the multiplex PCR reads with MiXCR, giving one entry per CDR3 protein. The table lists approximately 430,000 distinct CDR3 sequences, 14% to 15% of them singletons, with approximately 13% in the top ten. The sequencing input was blood. These receptors were taken from a man aged 18-30 years with Graves' ophthalmopathy.

In this sample, this clonotype turned up many times. CDR3 DNA: TGTGCCAGCAGTTTGTTCTTCGGGGACAGGGCTGGCTACACCTTC. Its translation: CASSLFFGDRAGYTF. This chain uses TRBV27 with TRBJ1-2, with TRBD1 matching over 9 bases. Germline V gene sequence: CDR1 MNHEY, CDR2 SMNVEV (reference sequence). This CDR3 spans 15 amino acids. V dropped 3 bases and J dropped 7; count of bases not matched to a gene: 9.

This clonotype showed up many times. The chain joins TRBV3-1 to TRBJ2-7; 7 bases map to TRBD2. CDR3 size: 14 residues. Germline V gives CDR1 LGHDT, CDR2 YNNKEL (reference sequence). V was pared by 3 bases and J by 7 bases, with 9 bases of the junction left unmatched. The CDR3 loop is CASSHKPTGGEQYF. CDR3 DNA sequence: TGTGCCAGCAGCCATAAACCAACGGGGGGAGAGCAGTACTTC.

This clonotype came up many times. The rearrangement uses TRBV3-1 and TRBJ1-4; D might be TRBD1 (5 bases). CDR3 length: 16 residues. CDR1 is LGHDT, CDR2 YNNKEL, per germline (reference sequence). The V gene lost 0 bases and the J gene lost 5 bases, with 13 bases spanning the gap. The CDR3 here is CASSQEHLGGNEKLFF. The CDR3 DNA follows: TGTGCCAGCAGCCAAGAGCATCTGGGGGGAAATGAAAAACTGTTTTTT.

This chain links TRBV6-9 with TRBJ1-1; D unresolved. V shed 3 bases and J shed 9 bases, with 8 bases lying between them. CDR1 is MNHGY, CDR2 SVAAGI, per germline. CDR3 length equals 11 residues. The CDR3 is CASSYLEKAFF. In DNA form, the CDR3 reads TGTGCCAGCAGTTACCTTGAGAAAGCTTTCTTT.

This clonotype occurred many times. V and J are TRBV6-1 and TRBJ2-7, with 7 bases fitting TRBD1. Germline V gene sequence: CDR1 MNHNS, CDR2 SASEGT. This CDR3 region has 13 residues. J lost 6 bases, V lost 6 bases, and 8 bases had no gene match. CDR3 bases: TGTGCCAGCAGCTCAGGACAGGCTCGCGAGCAGTACTTC. Translation: CASSSGQAREQYF.

For this clonotype: A much larger clone is a single base away; this may be a read error. V gene TRBV7-9 combines with J gene TRBJ2-5; possibly TRBD2 for D (5 bases). CDR3 length: 13 residues. Germline V gene sequence: CDR1 SEHNR, CDR2 FQNEAQ (reference sequence). The CDR3 loop is CASSLRAQEAQYF. The CDR3 nucleotides read TGTGCCAGCAGTTTGCGGGCCCAAGAGGCCCAGTACTTC.

Many counts were recorded for this clonotype. The rearrangement links TRBV11-3 to TRBJ2-3; weak D call: TRBD2 (5 bases). Per the germline V gene, CDR1 is SGHNT and CDR2 is YENEEA. The CDR3 runs to 15 residues. V lost 5 bases to trimming and J lost 6 bases, with 18 bases between them. DNA of the CDR3: TGTGCCAGCAGCCTACCCGGACTTCTGGCCGATACGCAGTATTTT. As protein: CASSLPGLLADTQYF.

In its sample, this clonotype was seen many times. The chain links TRBV18 to TRBJ2-7; 8 bases are a match to TRBD2. CDR1 is KGHSH and CDR2 is LQKENI in the germline V gene. The ends lost 3 bases at V and 5 bases at J; junction bases unmatched: 9. This CDR3 spans 15 amino acids. CDR3 in DNA: TGTGCCAGCTCACCCAGCGGGGCGGGAGGTGACGAGCAGTACTTC. Residues: CASSPSGAGGDEQYF.

This clonotype was detected only a few times. This chain joins TRBV30 and TRBJ1-5, with D perhaps TRBD1 (5 bases). Looked up from germline, CDR1 is GTSNPN and CDR2 is SVGIG (reference sequence). With 0 bases removed from V and 5 bases from J, the gap between germline ends came to 17 bases. The CDR3 extends over 16 amino acids. The chain's CDR3 is CAWSVRGVAPYQPQHF. The CDR3 DNA follows: TGTGCCTGGAGTGTAAGAGGGGTTGCCCCCTATCAGCCCCAGCATTTT.

This clonotype came up many times. The chain joins TRBV11-3 to TRBJ2-5; D might be TRBD2 (6 bases). Germline values: CDR1 SGHNT, CDR2 YENEEA. This CDR3 spans 13 amino acids. V was cut by 2 bases and J by 3 bases, with 7 bases left in between. The CDR3 coding sequence is TGTGCCAGCAGCTTAACTAGCAAAGAGACCCAGTACTTC. This gives the protein CASSLTSKETQYF.